These 24 T cell receptor beta chains originate from one sample sequenced in a study of memory CD4+ T cells and cytomegalovirus serostatus. The sort gate was single viable CD3+CD4+CD8-CD45RO+ cells for memory CD4+ T cells. Generated by immunoSEQ multiplex PCR, the TCRdb table keeps only in-frame clones and is missing some. The sample yields 50,000 to 65,000 clones, about 80% seen once. The sequencing sample was made of memory CD4+ T cells from blood. The receptors were sampled from an adult in good health and CMV-seropositive.

This chain joins TRBV30 and TRBJ2-5; perhaps TRBD1 as D (6 bases). V lost 4 bases and J lost 0, with 6 bases in between. In germline, CDR1 is GTSNPN, CDR2 SVGIG (reference sequence). The CDR3 is 12 residues long. The CDR3 protein is CAWKGDQETQYF. CDR3 bases: TGTGCCTGGAAGGGGGACCAAGAGACCCAGTACTTC.

This chain links TRBV5-1 with TRBJ2-7; 7 bases agree with TRBD2. CDR1 and CDR2 (germline): SGHRS, YFSETQ. The CDR3 has 14 amino acids. Losses at the gene ends were 4 bases for V and 3 bases for J; bases not matched to a gene: 7. The CDR3 is CASSAGSSGYEQYF. The CDR3 DNA follows: TGCGCCAGCAGCGCCGGCTCTAGCGGCTACGAGCAGTACTTC.

The chain recombines TRBV27 with TRBJ2-3; 8 nucleotides match TRBD2. Germline V gives CDR1 MNHEY, CDR2 SMNVEV (reference sequence). V was clipped by 6 bases and J by 2 bases; unmatched bases: 10. The CDR3 contains 16 residues. Here the CDR3 reads CASRSPPGGVTDTQYF. The DNA of the CDR3 is TGTGCCAGCAGATCTCCTCCGGGGGGGGTCACAGATACGCAGTATTTT.

The chain recombines TRBV6-5 with TRBJ2-7; D is uncertain. This CDR3 is 14 amino acids long. Trimming stripped 6 bases from V and 3 bases from J, with 15 bases between. Per germline, CDR1 MNHEY and CDR2 SVGAGI. CDR3 protein: CASSRIAADYEQYF. As DNA, the CDR3 is TGTGCCAGCAGCCGCATCGCGGCGGACTACGAGCAGTACTTC.

This chain links TRBV7-9 with TRBJ2-1, with a possible D match to TRBD2 (7 bases). This CDR3 has 15 amino acids. Germline V gene data show CDR1 as SEHNR and CDR2 as FQNEAQ (reference sequence). V was trimmed by 4 bases and J by 7 bases, leaving 17 bases between them. CDR3 protein: CASSSAGAPSNEQFF. CDR3 bases: TGTGCCAGCAGCTCTGCGGGGGCCCCCTCAAATGAGCAGTTCTTC.

The rearrangement joins TRBV5-6 to TRBJ2-7; no definite D call. CDR3 length: 13 amino acids. Germline CDR1 reads SGHDT; CDR2 reads YYEEEE. Trimming left V 1 base short and J 5 bases short, with 10 bases between. This chain's CDR3 is CASSLPQMHEQYF. In DNA form, the CDR3 reads TGTGCCAGCAGCTTGCCGCAGATGCACGAGCAGTACTTC.

The CDR3 reads CASSPGPTYGYTF. The CDR3 DNA follows: TGTGCCAGCTCACCGGGGCCTACGTATGGCTACACCTTC. The rearrangement uses TRBV18 and TRBJ1-2, with D maybe TRBD1 (5 bases). The V gene lost 3 bases and the J gene lost 5 bases, with 10 bases spanning the gap. The CDR3 has 13 amino acids. Germline CDR1 and CDR2: KGHSH and LQKENI.

The chain has TRBV27 and TRBJ1-1; D unclear. V lost 4 bases and J 1 base, leaving 7 bases between the germline ends. The CDR3 loop spans 13 amino acids. Germline CDR1 reads MNHEY; CDR2 reads SMNVEV (reference sequence). DNA for the CDR3: TGTGCCAGCAGTTCAAGACAGAACACTGAAGCTTTCTTT. Translated, it gives CASSSRQNTEAFF.

The chain is built from TRBV7-2 and TRBJ1-1; TRBD1 matches at 7 bases. The ends lost 5 bases at V and 5 bases at J; junction bases unmatched: 14. This CDR3 contains 16 residues. Per germline, CDR1 SGHTA and CDR2 FQGNSA. The CDR3 nucleotides are TGTGCCAGCAGCCCATATATGACAGGGACCGGGACTGAAGCTTTCTTT. Amino acids: CASSPYMTGTGTEAFF.

This clone was seen a single time. This rearrangement joins TRBV2 to TRBJ2-1, with D unresolved. Germline V CDR1 and CDR2: SNHLY, FYNNEI. The CDR3 sequence is 14 residues long. The V end lost 7 bases, the J end lost 8 bases, and 18 bases lay between the germline ends. CDR3 DNA: TGTGCCAGCACTATAACGTCCTTCAGCCATGAGCAGTTCTTC. This translates into CASTITSFSHEQFF.

The chain carries TRBV5-1 and TRBJ2-5; D not resolved. The CDR3 totals 14 residues. Trimming took 3 bases from V and 7 from J, leaving 16 bases between them. Germline-derived CDR1 and CDR2 are SGHRS and YFSETQ. CDR3 in amino acids: CASSSSKVPGTQYF. In nucleotides, the CDR3 is TGCGCCAGCAGCTCCTCCAAAGTCCCTGGGACCCAGTACTTC. Looking up the rest from reference TRBV5-1 and TRBJ2-5 gives the full variable domain: KAGVTQTPRYLIKTRGQQVTLSCSPISGHRSVSWYQQTPGQGLQFLFEYFSETQRNKGNFPGRFSGRQFSNSRSEMNVSTLELGDSALYLCASSSSKVPGTQYFGPGTRLLVL.

V usage is TRBV29-1 and J usage is TRBJ1-2; D is undetermined. CDR3 length: 12 amino acids. Germline V gene lookup returns CDR1 SQVTM and CDR2 ANQGSEA. V shed 4 bases and J shed 2 bases, with 8 bases lying between them. CDR3 coding DNA: TGCAGCGTTGTGGGTGGGAACTATGGCTACACCTTC. Its protein is CSVVGGNYGYTF.

The V call is TRBV11-2, the J call TRBJ1-6; D is unclear. Germline V gene data show CDR1 as SGHAT and CDR2 as FQNNGV. This CDR3 is built from 15 residues. Trimming took 1 base from V and 6 from J, leaving 10 bases between them. The CDR3 here is CASSLAGTGNSPLHF. Here the CDR3 DNA reads TGTGCCAGCAGCTTAGCCGGTACTGGTAATTCACCCCTCCACTTT.

This clone has only a few counts. The chain is built from TRBV7-2 and TRBJ1-6, with D tentatively TRBD1 (6 bases). Germline V gene data show CDR1 as SGHTA and CDR2 as FQGNSA. Trimming removed 3 bases at V and 7 bases at J, with 13 bases between. The CDR3 consists of 15 residues. The CDR3 reads CASSFGDMRNSPLHF. CDR3 nucleotides: TGTGCCAGCAGCTTTGGGGACATGCGAAATTCACCCCTCCACTTT.

The chain has TRBV6-6 and TRBJ2-1, with TRBD1 matching over 8 bases. With V trimmed by 5 bases and J by 4 bases, 10 bases remained unmatched. This CDR3 region has 16 residues. The germline gives CDR1 MNHNY, CDR2 SVGAGI (reference sequence). The CDR3 region has the DNA TGTGCCAGCAGTCAGGACAGGGTGGGGGATTACAATGAGCAGTTCTTC. Its protein is CASSQDRVGDYNEQFF.

V usage is TRBV5-6 and J usage is TRBJ2-5, with TRBD1 identical over 9 bases. Trimming took 2 bases from V and 3 from J; bases not matched to a gene: 5. The CDR3 has 15 amino acids. Germline V gives CDR1 SGHDT, CDR2 YYEEEE. The chain's CDR3 is CASSFPRQGEETQYF. The DNA for the CDR3 is TGTGCCAGCAGCTTTCCGAGACAGGGGGAAGAGACCCAGTACTTC.

The V gene is TRBV7-9, the J gene TRBJ1-4; the match to TRBD1 covers 11 bases. Germline V lookup: CDR1 SEHNR, CDR2 FQNEAQ (reference sequence). V lost 4 bases and J lost 7; bases outside the gene matches: 2. The CDR3 length is 14 residues. CDR3 in DNA: TGTGCCAGCAGCTCAGGGACAGGGGGTGAAAAACTGTTTTTT. It encodes CASSSGTGGEKLFF.

This clone was recorded a few times. The V call is TRBV7-2, the J call TRBJ1-6; TRBD1 matches at 7 bases. The V segment lost 5 bases and the J segment 9 bases; nucleotides outside the gene matches: 7. Germline lookup yields CDR1 SGHTA and CDR2 FQGNSA. The CDR3 contains 14 residues. The CDR3 protein is CASSVQGIGSPLHF. CDR3 DNA sequence: TGTGCCAGCAGCGTACAGGGGATCGGTTCACCCCTCCACTTT.

The chain carries TRBV29-1 and TRBJ1-1; D call uncertain. Trimming shortened V by 7 bases and J by 2 bases, and 11 bases separated the two germline ends. This CDR3 has 12 amino acids. The germline V gene has CDR1 SQVTM and CDR2 ANQGSEA. The CDR3: CSGSDGNTEAFF. The DNA for the CDR3 is TGCAGCGGGTCTGACGGTAACACTGAAGCTTTCTTT.

This chain connects TRBV2 to TRBJ2-3; no clear D gene. CDR1 is SNHLY and CDR2 is FYNNEI in the germline V gene. The ends were cut back, 8 bases at V and 6 bases at J, with 9 bases in the middle. The CDR3 runs to 11 residues. The CDR3 loop is CASARRDTQYF. As DNA, the CDR3 is TGTGCCAGCGCGAGACGGGATACGCAGTATTTT.

The rearrangement joins TRBV7-9 to TRBJ1-2, with D perhaps TRBD1 (5 bases). Germline-derived CDR1 and CDR2 are SEHNR and FQNEAQ (reference sequence). Trimming stripped 5 bases from V and 7 bases from J, with 20 bases between. The CDR3 contains 15 residues. CDR3 amino acids: CASSPPWGDSGGYTF. The CDR3 nucleotides are TGTGCCAGCAGCCCGCCGTGGGGGGACTCAGGTGGCTACACCTTC.

The chain joins TRBV19 to TRBJ1-1; D is perhaps TRBD1 (6 bases). V shed 7 bases and J shed 5 bases, with 14 bases lying between them. This CDR3 spans 13 amino acids. Germline CDR1 LNHDA, CDR2 SQIVND (reference sequence). This chain's CDR3 is CASTATGRTEAFF. The DNA for the CDR3 is TGTGCCAGTACCGCGACAGGTCGGACTGAAGCTTTCTTT.

The chain joins TRBV6-1 to TRBJ1-2; D is unclear. V lost 0 bases to trimming and J lost 13 bases, with 18 bases between them. CDR3 size: 14 residues. The germline CDR1 and CDR2 sequences are MNHNS and SASEGT. The CDR3 coding sequence is TGTGCCAGCAGTGAAGCGCAGTCTTTGGGGTCCGTCACCTTC. Translation: CASSEAQSLGSVTF.

This chain uses TRBV4-2 with TRBJ1-4, with 7 bases aligning to TRBD1. This CDR3 has 16 residues. V shed 5 bases, J shed 1 base, and the junction held 7 bases outside the gene matches. Germline CDR1 LGHNA, CDR2 YNFKEQ. The CDR3 DNA is TGTGCCAGCAGCTCCTGGACAGGACAAACTAATGAAAAACTGTTTTTT. It translates to CASSSWTGQTNEKLFF.